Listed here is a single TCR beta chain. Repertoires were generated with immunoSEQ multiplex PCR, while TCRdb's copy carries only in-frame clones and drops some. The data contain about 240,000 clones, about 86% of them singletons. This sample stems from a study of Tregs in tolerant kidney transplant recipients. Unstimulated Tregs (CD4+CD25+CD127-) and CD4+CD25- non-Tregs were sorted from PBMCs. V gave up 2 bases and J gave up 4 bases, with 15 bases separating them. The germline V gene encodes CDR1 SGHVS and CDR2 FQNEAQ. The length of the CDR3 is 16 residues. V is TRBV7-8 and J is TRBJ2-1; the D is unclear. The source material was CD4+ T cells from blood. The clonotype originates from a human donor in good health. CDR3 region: CASSLTGGPVYNEQFF. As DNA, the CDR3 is TGTGCCAGCAGCTTAACGGGCGGCCCCGTATACAATGAGCAGTTCTTC.